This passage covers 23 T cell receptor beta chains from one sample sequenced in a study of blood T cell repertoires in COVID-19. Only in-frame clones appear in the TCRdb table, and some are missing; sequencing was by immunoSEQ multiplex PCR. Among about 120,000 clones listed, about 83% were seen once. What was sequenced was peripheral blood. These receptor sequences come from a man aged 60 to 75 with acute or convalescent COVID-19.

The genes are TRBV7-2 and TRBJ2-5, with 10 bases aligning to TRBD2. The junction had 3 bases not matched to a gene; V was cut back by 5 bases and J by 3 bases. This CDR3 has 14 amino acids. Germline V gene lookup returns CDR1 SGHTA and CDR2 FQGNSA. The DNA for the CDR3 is TGTGCCAGCAGCGCTCTAGCGGGGGAAGAGACCCAGTACTTC. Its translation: CASSALAGEETQYF. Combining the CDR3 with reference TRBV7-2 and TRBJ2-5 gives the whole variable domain GAGVSQSPSNKVTEKGKDVELRCDPISGHTALYWYRQSLGQGLEFLIYFQGNSAPDKSGLPSDRFSAERTGGSVSTLTIQRTQQEDSAVYLCASSALAGEETQYFGPGTRLLVL.

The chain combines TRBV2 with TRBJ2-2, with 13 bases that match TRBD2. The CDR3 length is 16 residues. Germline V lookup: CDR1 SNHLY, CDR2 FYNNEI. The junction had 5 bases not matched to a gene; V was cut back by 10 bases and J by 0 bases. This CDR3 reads CATEGLAGANTGELFF. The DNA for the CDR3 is TGTGCCACCGAAGGACTAGCGGGAGCGAACACCGGGGAGCTGTTTTTT. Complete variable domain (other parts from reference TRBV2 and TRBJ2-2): EPEVTQTPSHQVTQMGQEVILRCVPISNHLYFYWYRQILGQKVEFLVSFYNNEISEKSEIFDDQFSVERPDGSNFTLKIRSTKLEDSAMYFCATEGLAGANTGELFFGEGSRLTVL.

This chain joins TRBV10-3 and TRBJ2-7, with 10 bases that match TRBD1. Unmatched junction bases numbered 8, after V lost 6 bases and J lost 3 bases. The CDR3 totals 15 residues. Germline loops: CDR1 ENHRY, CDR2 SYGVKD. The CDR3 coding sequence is TGTGCCATCAGCTCTACGACAGGGGGCAACTACGAGCAGTACTTC. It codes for CAISSTTGGNYEQYF.

The CDR3: CASSYSGQGMNQPQHF. DNA for the CDR3: TGTGCCAGCAGTTACTCGGGACAGGGGATGAATCAGCCCCAGCATTTT. This chain connects TRBV28 to TRBJ1-5, with 10 bases matching TRBD1. V dropped 4 bases and J dropped 4; count of bases not matched to a gene: 7. CDR3 length: 16 residues. Germline V lookup: CDR1 MDHEN, CDR2 SYDVKM.

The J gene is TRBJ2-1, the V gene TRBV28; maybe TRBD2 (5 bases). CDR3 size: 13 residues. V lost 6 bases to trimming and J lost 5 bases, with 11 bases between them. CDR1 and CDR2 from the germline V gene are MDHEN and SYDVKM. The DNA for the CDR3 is TGTGCCAGCAGATTAGAGGGAAACAATGAGCAGTTCTTC. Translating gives CASRLEGNNEQFF.

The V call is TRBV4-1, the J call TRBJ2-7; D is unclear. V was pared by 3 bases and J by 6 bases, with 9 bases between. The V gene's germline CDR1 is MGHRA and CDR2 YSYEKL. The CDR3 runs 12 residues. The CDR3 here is CASSQRYGEQYF. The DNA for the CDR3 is TGCGCCAGCAGCCAGAGATATGGCGAGCAGTACTTC.

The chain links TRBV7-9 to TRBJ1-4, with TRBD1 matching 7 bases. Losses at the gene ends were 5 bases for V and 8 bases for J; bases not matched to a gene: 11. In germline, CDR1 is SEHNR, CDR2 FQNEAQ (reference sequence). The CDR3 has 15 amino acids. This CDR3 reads CASSGRQGVGEKLFF. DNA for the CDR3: TGTGCCAGCAGCGGCCGACAGGGCGTAGGGGAAAAACTGTTTTTT.

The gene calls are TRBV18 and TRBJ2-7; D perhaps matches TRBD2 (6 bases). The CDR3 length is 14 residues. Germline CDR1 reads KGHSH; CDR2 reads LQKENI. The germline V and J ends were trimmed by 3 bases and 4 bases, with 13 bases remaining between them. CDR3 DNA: TGTGCCAGCTCACCGACGGCGGGACTGTACGAGCAGTACTTC. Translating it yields CASSPTAGLYEQYF.

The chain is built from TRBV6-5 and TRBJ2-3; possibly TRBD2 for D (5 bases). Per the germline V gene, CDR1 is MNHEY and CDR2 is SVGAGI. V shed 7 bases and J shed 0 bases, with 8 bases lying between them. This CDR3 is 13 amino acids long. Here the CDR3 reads CASMRASTDTQYF. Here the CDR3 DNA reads TGTGCCAGCATGAGGGCTAGCACAGATACGCAGTATTTT.

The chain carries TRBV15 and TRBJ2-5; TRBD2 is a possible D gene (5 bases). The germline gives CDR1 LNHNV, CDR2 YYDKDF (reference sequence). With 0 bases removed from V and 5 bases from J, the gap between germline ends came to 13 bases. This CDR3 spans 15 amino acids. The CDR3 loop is CATSRDPDSRETQYF. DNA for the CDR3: TGTGCCACCAGCAGAGATCCGGACTCGCGGGAGACCCAGTACTTC. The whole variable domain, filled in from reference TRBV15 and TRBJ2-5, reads DAMVIQNPRYQVTQFGKPVTLSCSQTLNHNVMYWYQQKSSQAPKLLFHYYDKDFNNEADTPDNFQSRRPNTSFCFLDIRSPGLGDTAMYLCATSRDPDSRETQYFGPGTRLLVL.

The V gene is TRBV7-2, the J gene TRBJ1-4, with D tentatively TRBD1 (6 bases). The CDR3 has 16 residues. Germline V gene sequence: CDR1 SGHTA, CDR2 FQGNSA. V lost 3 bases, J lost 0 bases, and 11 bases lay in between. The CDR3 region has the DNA TGTGCCAGCAGCTTCAGGGGCTCTTCAACTAATGAAAAACTGTTTTTT. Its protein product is CASSFRGSSTNEKLFF.

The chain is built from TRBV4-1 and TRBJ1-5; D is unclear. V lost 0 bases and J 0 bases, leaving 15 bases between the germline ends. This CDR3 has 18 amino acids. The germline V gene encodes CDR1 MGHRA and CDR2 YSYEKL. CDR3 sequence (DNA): TGCGCCAGCAGCCAAGACCGAGGCCAGCTCCATAGCAATCAGCCCCAGCATTTT. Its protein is CASSQDRGQLHSNQPQHF.

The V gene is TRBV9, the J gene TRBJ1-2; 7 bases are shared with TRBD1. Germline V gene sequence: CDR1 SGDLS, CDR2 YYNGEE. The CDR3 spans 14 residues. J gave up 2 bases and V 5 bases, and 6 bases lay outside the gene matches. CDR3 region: CASRRTGENYGYTF. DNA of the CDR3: TGTGCCAGCAGGAGGACAGGAGAAAACTATGGCTACACCTTC.

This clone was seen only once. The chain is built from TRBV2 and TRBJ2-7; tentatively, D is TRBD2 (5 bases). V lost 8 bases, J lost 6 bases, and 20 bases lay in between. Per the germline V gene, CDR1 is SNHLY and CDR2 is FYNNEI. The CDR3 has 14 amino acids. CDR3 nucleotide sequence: TGTGCCAGCTGTTCACTAGTTGGTCGTGGCGAGCAGTACTTC. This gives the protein CASCSLVGRGEQYF.

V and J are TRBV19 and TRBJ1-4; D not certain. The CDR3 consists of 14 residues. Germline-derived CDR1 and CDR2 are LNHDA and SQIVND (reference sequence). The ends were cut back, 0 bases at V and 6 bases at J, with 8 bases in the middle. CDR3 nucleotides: TGTGCCAGTAGTATAGAGGGAGGAGATGAAAAACTGTTTTTT. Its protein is CASSIEGGDEKLFF.

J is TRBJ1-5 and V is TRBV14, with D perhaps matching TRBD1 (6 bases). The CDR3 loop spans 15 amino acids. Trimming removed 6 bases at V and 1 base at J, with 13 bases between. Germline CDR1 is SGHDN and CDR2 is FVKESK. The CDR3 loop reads CASSSGGASNQPQHF. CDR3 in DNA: TGTGCCAGCAGTAGCGGGGGCGCGAGCAATCAGCCCCAGCATTTT.

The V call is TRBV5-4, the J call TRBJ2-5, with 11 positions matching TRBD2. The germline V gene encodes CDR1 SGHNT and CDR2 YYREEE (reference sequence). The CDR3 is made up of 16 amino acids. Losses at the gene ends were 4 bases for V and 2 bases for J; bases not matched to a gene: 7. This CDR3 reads CASSERLAGRQETQYF. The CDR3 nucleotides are TGTGCCAGCAGCGAGCGACTAGCGGGACGTCAAGAGACCCAGTACTTC.

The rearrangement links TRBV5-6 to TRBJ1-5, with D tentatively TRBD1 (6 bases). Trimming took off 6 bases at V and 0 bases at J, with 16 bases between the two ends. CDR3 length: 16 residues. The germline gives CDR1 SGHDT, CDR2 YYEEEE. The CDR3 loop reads CASKLGGTYSNQPQHF. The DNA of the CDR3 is TGTGCCAGCAAACTAGGGGGAACCTATAGCAATCAGCCCCAGCATTTT. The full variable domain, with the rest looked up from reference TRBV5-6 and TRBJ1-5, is DAGVTQSPTHLIKTRGQQVTLRCSPKSGHDTVSWYQQALGQGPQFIFQYYEEEERQRGNFPDRFSGHQFPNYSSELNVNALLLGDSALYLCASKLGGTYSNQPQHFGDGTRLSIL.

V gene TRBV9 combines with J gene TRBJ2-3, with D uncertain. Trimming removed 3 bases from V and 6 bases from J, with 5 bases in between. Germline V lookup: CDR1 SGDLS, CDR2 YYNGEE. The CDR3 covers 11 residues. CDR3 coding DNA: TGTGCCAGCAGCGCTACCGATACGCAGTATTTT. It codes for CASSATDTQYF.

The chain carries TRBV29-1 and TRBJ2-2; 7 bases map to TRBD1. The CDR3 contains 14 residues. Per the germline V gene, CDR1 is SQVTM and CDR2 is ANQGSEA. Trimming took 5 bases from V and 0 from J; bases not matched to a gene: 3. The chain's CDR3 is CSVRDRSNTGELFF. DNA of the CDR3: TGCAGCGTTCGGGACAGATCGAACACCGGGGAGCTGTTTTTT.

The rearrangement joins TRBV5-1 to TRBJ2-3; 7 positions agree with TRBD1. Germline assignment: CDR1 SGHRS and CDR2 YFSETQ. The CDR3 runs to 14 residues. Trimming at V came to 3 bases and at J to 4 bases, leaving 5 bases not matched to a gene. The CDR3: CASSSQGDADTQYF. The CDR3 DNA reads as TGCGCCAGCAGCTCTCAGGGGGACGCAGATACGCAGTATTTT.

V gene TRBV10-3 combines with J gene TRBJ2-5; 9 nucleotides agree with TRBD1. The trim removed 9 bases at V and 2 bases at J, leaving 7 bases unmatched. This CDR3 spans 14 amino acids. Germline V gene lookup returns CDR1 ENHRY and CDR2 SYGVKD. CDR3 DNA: TGTGCCATGTCCTCGACAGGGGGACAAGAGACCCAGTACTTC. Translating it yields CAMSSTGGQETQYF.

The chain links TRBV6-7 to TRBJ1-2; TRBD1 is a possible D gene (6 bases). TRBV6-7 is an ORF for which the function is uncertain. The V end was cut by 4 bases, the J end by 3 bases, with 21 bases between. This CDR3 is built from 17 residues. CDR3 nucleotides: TGTGCCAGCAGTTGGGGGGGGGAGACAGGCAGTTACTATGGCTACACCTTC. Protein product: CASSWGGETGSYYGYTF.